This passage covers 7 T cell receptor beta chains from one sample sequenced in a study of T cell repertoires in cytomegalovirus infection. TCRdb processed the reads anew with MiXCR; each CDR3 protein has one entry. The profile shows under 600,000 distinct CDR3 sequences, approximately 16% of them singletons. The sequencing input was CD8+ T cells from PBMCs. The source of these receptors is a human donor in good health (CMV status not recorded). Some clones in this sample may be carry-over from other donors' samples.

The DNA of the CDR3 is TGTGCCAGCAGTCCTTCCAGGGGAGGTACTGAAGCTTTCTTT. Translation gives CASSPSRGGTEAFF. The chain employs TRBV27 and TRBJ1-1, with a tentative D call TRBD1 (6 bases). CDR3 size: 14 residues. The V end was cut by 5 bases, the J end by 5 bases, with 15 bases between. Germline CDR1 is MNHEY and CDR2 is SMNVEV (reference sequence).

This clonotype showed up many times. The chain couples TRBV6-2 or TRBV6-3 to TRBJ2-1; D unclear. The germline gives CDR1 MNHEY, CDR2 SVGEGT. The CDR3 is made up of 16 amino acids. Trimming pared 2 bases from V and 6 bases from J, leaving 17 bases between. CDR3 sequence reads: CASSYTARPIPNEQFF. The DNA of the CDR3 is TGTGCCAGCAGTTACACCGCCCGACCGATACCCAATGAGCAGTTCTTC.

The CDR3 region is CASSLRPRGFRGELFF. The CDR3 DNA sequence: TGTGCCAGCAGTTTACGACCCAGGGGATTCAGGGGGGAGCTGTTTTTT. The chain is built from TRBV28 and TRBJ2-2; D may be TRBD1 (6 bases). Trimming pared 2 bases from V and 8 bases from J, leaving 18 bases between. CDR1 and CDR2 (germline): MDHEN, SYDVKM. The length of the CDR3 is 16 residues.

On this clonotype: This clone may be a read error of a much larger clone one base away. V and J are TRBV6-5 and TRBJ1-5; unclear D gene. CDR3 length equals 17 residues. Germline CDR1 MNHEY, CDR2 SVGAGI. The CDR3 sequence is CVSSPGRTHGSNQPQHF. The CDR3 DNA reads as TGTGTCAGCAGCCCCGGTCGGACTCACGGGAGCAATCAGCCCCAGCATTTT.

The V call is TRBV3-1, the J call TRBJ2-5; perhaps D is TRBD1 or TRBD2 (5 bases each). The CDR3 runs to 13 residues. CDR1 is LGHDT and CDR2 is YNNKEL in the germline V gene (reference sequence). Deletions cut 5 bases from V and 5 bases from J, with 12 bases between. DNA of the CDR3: TGTGCCAGCAGCAATTTAGGGGAGGAGACCCAGTACTTC. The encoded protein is CASSNLGEETQYF.

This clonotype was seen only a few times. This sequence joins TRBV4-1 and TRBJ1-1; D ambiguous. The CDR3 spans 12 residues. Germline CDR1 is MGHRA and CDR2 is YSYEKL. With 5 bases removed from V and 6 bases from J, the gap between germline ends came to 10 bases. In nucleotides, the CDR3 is TGCGCCAGCAGCACGGGGAGTTCTGAAGCTTTCTTT. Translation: CASSTGSSEAFF.

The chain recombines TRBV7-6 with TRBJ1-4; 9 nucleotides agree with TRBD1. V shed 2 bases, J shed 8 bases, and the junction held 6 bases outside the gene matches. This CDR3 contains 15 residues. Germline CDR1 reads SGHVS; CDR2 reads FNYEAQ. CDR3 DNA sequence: TGTGCCAGCAGCTTATATGTGGGGACAGGGGAAAAACTGTTTTTT. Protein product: CASSLYVGTGEKLFF.